This TCR beta chain emerged from a study of memory CD4+ T cells and cytomegalovirus serostatus. Notes on this clone: Antigen specificity is unknown.

Single viable CD3+CD4+CD8-CD45RO+ cells were sorted as the memory CD4+ T cells. This CDR3 contains 19 residues. V lost 3 bases to trimming and J lost 8 bases; unmatched junction nucleotides: 14. Germline CDR1 reads SGHVS; CDR2 reads FQNEAQ. Study outcomes and limitations: Of under 200 reported CMV TCRbeta sequences, about 70 were found in memory CD4+ repertoires. The CMV-associated TCR signature appears largely within the CD4+ memory repertoire. A US-trained random forest predicted CMV serostatus with median AUC around 0.9.

In the original analysis: Out-of-frame sequences were removed, leaving 2 million to 2.5 million distinct TCRbeta sequences. The protocol was immunoSEQ multiplex PCR, while the TCRdb copy is restricted to in-frame clones and leaves out a portion. V, J and clone size are taken as reported in that table, and D and trimming were inferred from the DNA itself. The sample contains 40,000 to 55,000 clones, approximately 74% of which appear only once. The source of this sequence is an adult in good health and CMV-seropositive. The chain recombines TRBV7-8 with TRBJ1-6; 12 positions match TRBD1. Sequencing was done on a sample of memory CD4+ T cells from blood. Written as DNA, the CDR3 is TGTGCCAGCAGCTTTACCGGGACAGGGGGCCTCGAAGCATATTCACCCCTCCACTTT. Translation gives CASSFTGTGGLEAYSPLHF.